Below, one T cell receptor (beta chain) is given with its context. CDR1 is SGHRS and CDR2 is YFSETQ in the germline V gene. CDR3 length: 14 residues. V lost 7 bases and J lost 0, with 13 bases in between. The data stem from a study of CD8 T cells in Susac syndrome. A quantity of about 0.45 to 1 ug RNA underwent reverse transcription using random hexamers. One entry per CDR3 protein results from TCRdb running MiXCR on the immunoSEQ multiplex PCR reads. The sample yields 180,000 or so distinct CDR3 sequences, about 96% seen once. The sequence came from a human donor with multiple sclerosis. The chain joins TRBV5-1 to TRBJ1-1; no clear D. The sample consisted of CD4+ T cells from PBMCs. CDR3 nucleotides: TGCGCCAGCTGCCAAAGTCCGATGAACACTGAAGCTTTCTTT. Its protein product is CASCQSPMNTEAFF.